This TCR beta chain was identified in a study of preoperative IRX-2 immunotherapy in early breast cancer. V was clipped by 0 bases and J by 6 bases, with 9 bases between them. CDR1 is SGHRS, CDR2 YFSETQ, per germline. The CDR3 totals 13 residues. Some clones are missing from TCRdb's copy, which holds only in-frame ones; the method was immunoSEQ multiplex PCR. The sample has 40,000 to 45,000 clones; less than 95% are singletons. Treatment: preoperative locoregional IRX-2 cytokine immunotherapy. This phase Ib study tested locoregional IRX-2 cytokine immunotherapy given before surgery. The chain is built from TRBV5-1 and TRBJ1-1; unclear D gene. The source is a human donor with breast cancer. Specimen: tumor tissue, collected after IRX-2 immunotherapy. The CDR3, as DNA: TGCGCCAGCAGCTTGGAAGGGCAGTCTGAAGCTTTCTTT. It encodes CASSLEGQSEAFF.